This T cell receptor (beta chain) was documented in a study of tumor-infiltrating lymphocytes in localized non-small cell lung cancer. Study-wide findings and caveats: T-cell fraction did not differ between immunotypes IM1 and IM2.

The repertoire was sequenced with immunoSEQ multiplex PCR; TCRdb's copy has only in-frame clones and lacks some. This sample has fewer than 20,000 clones, with around 82% found just once. Per the germline V gene, CDR1 is SGHRS and CDR2 is YFSETQ. Trimming removed 4 bases from V and 3 bases from J, with 8 bases in between. This CDR3 region has 12 residues. For this clone: Its cognate antigen is unknown.

The specimen was uninvolved lung tissue not adjacent to the tumor. The receptor comes from a human donor with non-small cell lung cancer. This chain joins TRBV5-1 and TRBJ2-7; possible D gene TRBD1, 6 bases. The CDR3 DNA is TGCGCCAGCAGCATACAGGGCTACGAGCAGTACTTC. Translation: CASSIQGYEQYF.